The 7 T cell receptor beta chains below all came from one sample that was sequenced in a study of T cells in Graves' hyperthyroidism and ophthalmopathy (dated by TCRdb to about 2019). The library came from multiplex PCR. Sequencing was carried out with an Illumina HiSeq 2000. Amplification of TCR beta CDR3 regions was carried out from RNA transcripts. For the first round of RT-PCR on the TCR CDR3, the HTBI primer set was used together with the Qiagen OneStep RT-PCR kit. The raw public reads went through TCRdb reprocessing: fastp at Q25, MiXCR clone calling, in-frame beta chains kept. Identical CDR3 proteins give one entry, which carries the most common genes and DNA. The sample table records around 400,000 distinct CDR3 sequences; 15% to 18% of these occur just once. Roughly a quarter of the sample lies in the top ten. The sample consisted of blood. All receptors derive from a woman between 18 and 29 years old with Graves' hyperthyroidism that later progressed to Graves' ophthalmopathy.

The V call is TRBV7-2, the J call TRBJ2-7; TRBD2 aligns across 7 bases. The V and J ends lost 4 bases and 2 bases, in that order; junction bases with no gene match: 14. Germline V gene sequence: CDR1 SGHTA, CDR2 FQGNSA. The CDR3 consists of 17 residues. CDR3 in DNA: TGTGCCAGCAGCTCCCGCCCATCTAGCGGACTTCCCTACGAGCAGTACTTC. Protein: CASSSRPSSGLPYEQYF.

Many counts were recorded for this clonotype. V is TRBV30 and J is TRBJ2-3; possibly TRBD1 for D (5 bases). Germline-derived CDR1 and CDR2 are GTSNPN and SVGIG (reference sequence). The CDR3 runs to 14 residues. V was cut by 3 bases and J by 1 base, with 11 bases left in between. The CDR3 nucleotides are TGTGCCTGGAGGTATAGGGGCGGCACAGATACGCAGTATTTT. Its protein product is CAWRYRGGTDTQYF.

J is TRBJ1-3 and V is TRBV27; D possibly corresponds to TRBD1 (5 bases). The V gene lost 6 bases and the J gene lost 0 bases, with 12 bases spanning the gap. The germline V gene has CDR1 MNHEY and CDR2 SMNVEV (reference sequence). This CDR3 contains 15 residues. CDR3 DNA sequence: TGTGCCAGCAGCCCCGCAGGGTACTCTGGAAACACCATATATTTT. Protein: CASSPAGYSGNTIYF.

This clonotype was counted only a few times. This chain uses TRBV2 with TRBJ2-6; TRBD1 might be the D (6 bases). The CDR3 has 19 amino acids. Trimming took off 3 bases at V and 0 bases at J, with 18 bases between the two ends. Germline loops: CDR1 SNHLY, CDR2 FYNNEI. CDR3 protein: CASSDPTGYYGSGANVLTF. Here the CDR3 DNA reads TGTGCCAGCAGTGACCCAACAGGGTACTATGGCTCTGGGGCCAACGTCCTGACTTTC.

The chain combines TRBV27 with TRBJ2-1; D is undetermined. The CDR3 is made up of 12 amino acids. V was shortened by 7 bases and J by 6 bases, with 10 bases between the two germline ends. The germline V gene has CDR1 MNHEY and CDR2 SMNVEV (reference sequence). CDR3 DNA: TGTGCCAGCATGGCGGCGCTCAATGAGCAGTTCTTC. It yields the protein CASMAALNEQFF.

V usage is TRBV19 and J usage is TRBJ2-1; 7 nucleotides match TRBD2. The CDR3 consists of 11 residues. The V segment lost 8 bases and the J segment 10 bases; nucleotides outside the gene matches: 5. Per germline, CDR1 LNHDA and CDR2 SQIVND (reference sequence). The CDR3 nucleotides are TGTGCCAGTGGACTAGAAAGCGAGCAGTTCTTC. Amino acid sequence: CASGLESEQFF.

The chain recombines TRBV20-1 with TRBJ2-3; 7 bases match TRBD2. Germline values: CDR1 DFQATT, CDR2 SNEGSKA (reference sequence). This CDR3 contains 14 residues. Trimming removed 2 bases from V and 4 bases from J; junction bases left unmatched: 6. DNA for the CDR3: TGCAGTGCTAGACTGGCGGGAGAACCAGATACGCAGTATTTT. Translating gives CSARLAGEPDTQYF.